This T cell receptor (beta chain) is drawn from a study of immune cell composition in non-small cell lung cancer. The V segment lost 2 bases and the J segment 6 bases; nucleotides outside the gene matches: 4. Germline V gives CDR1 SGHRS, CDR2 YFSETQ. CDR3 size: 13 residues. Only in-frame clones appear in the TCRdb table, and some are missing; sequencing was by immunoSEQ multiplex PCR. The table has some 2,000 clones, around 72% seen once. This clonotype was obtained from a human donor with non-small cell lung cancer. The sample was lung tumor tissue. V and J are TRBV5-1 and TRBJ2-7; 8 bases map to TRBD2. Here the CDR3 DNA reads TGCGCCAGCAGCTTTAGGACTAGCTTCGAGCAGTACTTC. It translates to CASSFRTSFEQYF.